The text below deals with one TCR beta chain. The antigen it recognizes is unknown. It has no much larger one-base neighbor in the sample; base qualities were not kept. Whole blood was collected in K2EDTA tubes by collaborating institutions according to the institutions' own protocols. For TCRbeta analysis, collaborator samples were shipped as frozen whole blood, as isolated PBMCs, or as DNA extracted from either sample type. The junction shows trimming of 0 bases on V and 5 bases on J, and the gene matches do not reach 2 bases of it. The CDR3 holds 15 amino acids from the cysteine to the phenylalanine. Of all the DNA, just the CDR3 is kept, 45 bases in frame from base 1. According to the germline V gene, CDR1 reads SGHRS and CDR2 reads YFSETQ. This sample was taken from a study of blood T cell repertoires in COVID-19 (dated by TCRdb to about 2020). Describing the broader study: Collaborator samples came from the United States, Italy and Spain and covered acute and convalescent phases of COVID-19. The prospective study material was composed of cDNA or gDNA derived from T cells, B-cell-depleted T cells, or PBMCs. Deeply sampled blood TCRbeta repertoires from subjects exposed to, actively infected with, or recovered from COVID-19 were included in the dataset. A freely available public database, intended as a resource for researchers studying the immune response to SARS-CoV-2, is where the repertoires were released. The samples were drawn from two sources: the first 160 participants of the ongoing ImmuneRACE study, and about 1,300 subjects contributed by 6 global collaborators. A de-identified subject ID, COVID-19 status, age in years and sex were almost always included in the sample metadata. Where HLA class I and class II types were available, the types were taken from metadata supplied by the sample provider, not from assay-based typing. Overall study results and their limits: The amount of clinical and demographic metadata varied by source and participant and was provided uncurated.

TCRbeta CDR3 regions were amplified from genomic DNA using the immunoSEQ Assay, a bias-controlled multiplex PCR. The published analysis was carried out like this. The number of nucleated cells in each sample was estimated by amplification of reference gene primers within the assay. Sequence reads were collapsed and filtered to measure the absolute abundance of every unique TCRbeta CDR3 rearrangement. For each sample, productive Simpson clonality was calculated as the square root of Simpson's diversity index across productive rearrangements. The clones in this table, taken by TCRdb from immuneACCESS, are in-frame only. Not every clone is retained; where verified, under half of the shortfall comes from an unresolved V gene, and the cause of the rest is unknown. V and J calls plus clone size are reproduced from that table; the DNA served to infer D and trimming. Within this sample are about 68,000 clones, with roughly four fifths of them counted one time only. The ten largest make up around two fifths of the sample.

Sequencing input: peripheral blood. The rearrangement joined TRBV5-1 to TRBJ1-6, with 7 bases in between that match TRBD1. The sequence came from a man aged 80 or over with acute or convalescent COVID-19. The CDR3 is CASSLGQGHNSPLHF. The sequenced DNA: TGCGCCAGCAGCTTGGGACAGGGTCATAATTCACCCCTCCACTTT.